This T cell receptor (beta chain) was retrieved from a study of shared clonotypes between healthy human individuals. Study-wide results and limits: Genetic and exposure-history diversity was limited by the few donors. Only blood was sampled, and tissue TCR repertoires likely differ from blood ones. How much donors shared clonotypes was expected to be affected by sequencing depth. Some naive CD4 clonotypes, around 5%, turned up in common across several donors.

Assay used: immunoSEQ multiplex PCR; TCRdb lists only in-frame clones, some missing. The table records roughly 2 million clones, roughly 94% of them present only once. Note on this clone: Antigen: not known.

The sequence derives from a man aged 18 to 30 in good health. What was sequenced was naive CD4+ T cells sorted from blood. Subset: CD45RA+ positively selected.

In DNA, the CDR3 is TGCGCCAGCAGGTCATTTCCGGGACCGGGGAATGAGCAGTTCTTC. As protein: CASRSFPGPGNEQFF. This chain joins TRBV5-1 and TRBJ2-1; D possibly uses TRBD1 or TRBD2 (5 bases each). There are 15 residues in the CDR3. V lost 5 bases, J lost 7 bases, and 19 bases lay in between. The germline V gene has CDR1 SGHRS and CDR2 YFSETQ.